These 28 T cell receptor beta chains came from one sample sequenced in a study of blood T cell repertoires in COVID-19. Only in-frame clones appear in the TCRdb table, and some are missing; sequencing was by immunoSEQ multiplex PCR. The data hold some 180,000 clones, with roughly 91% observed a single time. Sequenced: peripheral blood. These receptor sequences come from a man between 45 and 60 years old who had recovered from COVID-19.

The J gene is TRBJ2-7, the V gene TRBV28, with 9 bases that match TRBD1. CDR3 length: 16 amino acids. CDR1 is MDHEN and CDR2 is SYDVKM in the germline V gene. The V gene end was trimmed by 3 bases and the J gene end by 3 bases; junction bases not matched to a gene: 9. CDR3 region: CASSFTSQGAGYEQYF. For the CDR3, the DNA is TGTGCCAGCAGTTTTACGTCACAGGGGGCGGGCTACGAGCAGTACTTC.

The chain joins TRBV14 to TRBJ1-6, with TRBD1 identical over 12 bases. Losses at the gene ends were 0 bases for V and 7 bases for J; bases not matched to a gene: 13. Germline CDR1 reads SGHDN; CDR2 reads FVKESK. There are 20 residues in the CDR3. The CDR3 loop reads CASSQDVAGTGGVKNSPLHF. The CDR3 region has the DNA TGTGCCAGCAGCCAAGATGTCGCCGGGACAGGGGGCGTTAAGAATTCACCCCTCCACTTT.

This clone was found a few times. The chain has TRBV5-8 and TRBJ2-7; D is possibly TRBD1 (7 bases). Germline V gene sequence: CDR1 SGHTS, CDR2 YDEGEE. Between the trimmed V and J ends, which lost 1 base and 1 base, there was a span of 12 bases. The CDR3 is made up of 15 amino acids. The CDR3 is CASSLKGAGSYEQYF. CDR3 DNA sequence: TGTGCCAGCAGCTTGAAGGGGGCGGGGTCCTACGAGCAGTACTTC.

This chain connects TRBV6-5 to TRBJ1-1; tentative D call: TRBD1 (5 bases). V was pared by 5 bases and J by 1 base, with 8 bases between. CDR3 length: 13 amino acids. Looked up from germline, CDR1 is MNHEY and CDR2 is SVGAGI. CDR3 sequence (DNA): TGTGCCAGCAGTCAACAGGCGAACACTGAAGCTTTCTTT. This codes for CASSQQANTEAFF.

In nucleotides, the CDR3 is TGTGCCAGCACCAACGGGGGGACCGGGGAGCTGTTTTTT. Translation: CASTNGGTGELFF. The chain couples TRBV3-1 (or the pseudogene TRBV3-2) to TRBJ2-2; 7 nucleotides match TRBD2. The CDR3 has 13 residues. Germline lookup yields CDR1 LGHDT and CDR2 YNNKEL (reference sequence). The ends lost 7 bases at V and 5 bases at J; junction bases unmatched: 4.

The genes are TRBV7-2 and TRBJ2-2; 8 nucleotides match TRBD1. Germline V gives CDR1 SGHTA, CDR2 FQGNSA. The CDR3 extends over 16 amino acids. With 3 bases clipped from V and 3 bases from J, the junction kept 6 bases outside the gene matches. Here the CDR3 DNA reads TGTGCCAGCAGCTTCAGGACAGGGACGGACACCGGGGAGCTGTTTTTT. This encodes CASSFRTGTDTGELFF.

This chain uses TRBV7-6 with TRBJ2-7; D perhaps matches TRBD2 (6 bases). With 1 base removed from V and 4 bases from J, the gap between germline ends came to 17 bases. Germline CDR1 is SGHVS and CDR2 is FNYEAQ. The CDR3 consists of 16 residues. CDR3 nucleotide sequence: TGTGCCAGCAGCTTAGGGTCTGGGCAGGGAGGATACGAGCAGTACTTC. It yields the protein CASSLGSGQGGYEQYF.

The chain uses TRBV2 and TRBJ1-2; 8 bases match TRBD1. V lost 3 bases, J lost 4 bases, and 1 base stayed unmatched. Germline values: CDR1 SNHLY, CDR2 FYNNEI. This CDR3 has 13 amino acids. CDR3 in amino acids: CASSEGQVYGYTF. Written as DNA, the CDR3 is TGTGCCAGCAGTGAGGGACAGGTCTATGGCTACACCTTC.

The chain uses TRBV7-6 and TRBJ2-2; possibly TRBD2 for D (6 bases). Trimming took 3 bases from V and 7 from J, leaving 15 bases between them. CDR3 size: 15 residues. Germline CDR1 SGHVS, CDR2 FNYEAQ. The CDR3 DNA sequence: TGTGCCAGCAGCTTTTTGGAGGGGCAAGGCGGGGAGCTGTTTTTT. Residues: CASSFLEGQGGELFF.

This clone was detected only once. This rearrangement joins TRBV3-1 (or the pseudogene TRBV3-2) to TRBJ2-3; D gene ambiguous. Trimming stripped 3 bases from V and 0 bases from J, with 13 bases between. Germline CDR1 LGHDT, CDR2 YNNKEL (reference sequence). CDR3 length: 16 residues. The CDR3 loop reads CASSQARTRSTDTQYF. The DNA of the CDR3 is TGTGCCAGCAGCCAGGCCCGTACGAGGAGCACAGATACGCAGTATTTT.

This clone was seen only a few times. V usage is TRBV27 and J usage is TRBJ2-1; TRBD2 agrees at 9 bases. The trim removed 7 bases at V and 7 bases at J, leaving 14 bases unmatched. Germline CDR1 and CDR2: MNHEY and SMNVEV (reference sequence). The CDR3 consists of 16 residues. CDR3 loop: CASIPTGTSSYNEQFF. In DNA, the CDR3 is TGTGCCAGCATCCCGACCGGGACTAGCTCTTATAATGAGCAGTTCTTC.

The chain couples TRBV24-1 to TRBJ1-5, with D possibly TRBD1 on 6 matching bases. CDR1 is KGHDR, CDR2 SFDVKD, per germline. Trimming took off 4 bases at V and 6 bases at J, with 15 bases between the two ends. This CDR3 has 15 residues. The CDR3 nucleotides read TGTGCCACCAGTGACACTCAGGGGAACGGTCAGCCCCAGCATTTT. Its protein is CATSDTQGNGQPQHF.

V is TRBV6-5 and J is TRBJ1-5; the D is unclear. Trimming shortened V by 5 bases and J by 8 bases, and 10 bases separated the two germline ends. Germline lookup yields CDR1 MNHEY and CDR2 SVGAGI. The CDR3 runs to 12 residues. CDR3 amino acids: CASSNIGEPQHF. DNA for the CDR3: TGTGCCAGCAGTAATATCGGTGAGCCCCAGCATTTT.

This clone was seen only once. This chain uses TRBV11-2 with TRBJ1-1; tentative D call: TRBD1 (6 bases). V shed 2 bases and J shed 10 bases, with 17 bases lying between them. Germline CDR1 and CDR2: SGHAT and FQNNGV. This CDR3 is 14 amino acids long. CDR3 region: CASSLTGTSNGAFF. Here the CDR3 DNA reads TGTGCCAGCAGCTTAACCGGGACATCCAATGGAGCTTTCTTT.

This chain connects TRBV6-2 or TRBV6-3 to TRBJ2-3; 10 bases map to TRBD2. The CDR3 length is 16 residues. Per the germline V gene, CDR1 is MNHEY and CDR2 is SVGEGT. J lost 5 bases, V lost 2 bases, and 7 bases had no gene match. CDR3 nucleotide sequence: TGTGCCAGCAGTTACCGGAGCGGGGGGGCTCAAGATACGCAGTATTTT. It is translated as CASSYRSGGAQDTQYF.

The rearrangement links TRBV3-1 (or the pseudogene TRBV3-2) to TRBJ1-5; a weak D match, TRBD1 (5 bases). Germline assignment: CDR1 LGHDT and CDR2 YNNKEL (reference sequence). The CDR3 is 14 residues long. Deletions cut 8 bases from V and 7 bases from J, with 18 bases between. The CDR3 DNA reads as TGTGCCAGCGCCTCGGGGAGGGGCAGCCAGCCCCAGCATTTT. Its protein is CASASGRGSQPQHF.

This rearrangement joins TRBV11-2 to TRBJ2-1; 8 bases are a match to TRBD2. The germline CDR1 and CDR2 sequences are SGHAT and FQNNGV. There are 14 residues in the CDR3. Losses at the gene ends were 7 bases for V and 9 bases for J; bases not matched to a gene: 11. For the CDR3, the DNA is TGTGCCAGCACCCGAGGCGGGGGGAGGGGTGAGCAGTTCTTC. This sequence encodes CASTRGGGRGEQFF.

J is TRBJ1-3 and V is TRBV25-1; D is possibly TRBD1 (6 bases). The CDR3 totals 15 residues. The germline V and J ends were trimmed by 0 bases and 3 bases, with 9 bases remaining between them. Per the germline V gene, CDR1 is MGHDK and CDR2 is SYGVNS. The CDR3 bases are TGTGCCAGCAGTGAATATACAGGGATTGGAAACACCATATATTTT. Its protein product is CASSEYTGIGNTIYF.

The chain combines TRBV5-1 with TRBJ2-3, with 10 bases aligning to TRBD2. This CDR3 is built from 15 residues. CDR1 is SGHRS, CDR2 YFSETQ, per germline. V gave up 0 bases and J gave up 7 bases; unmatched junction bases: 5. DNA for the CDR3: TGCGCCAGCAGCTTGGATCAGCGGGAGGGGTATACGCAGTATTTT. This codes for CASSLDQREGYTQYF. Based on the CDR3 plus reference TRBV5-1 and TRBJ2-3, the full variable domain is KAGVTQTPRYLIKTRGQQVTLSCSPISGHRSVSWYQQTPGQGLQFLFEYFSETQRNKGNFPGRFSGRQFSNSRSEMNVSTLELGDSALYLCASSLDQREGYTQYFGPGTRLTVL.

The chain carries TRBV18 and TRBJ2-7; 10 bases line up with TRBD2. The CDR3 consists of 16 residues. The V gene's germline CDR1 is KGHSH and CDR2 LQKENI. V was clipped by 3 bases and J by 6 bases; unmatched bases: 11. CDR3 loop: CASSPRSTSGLVEQYF. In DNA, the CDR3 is TGTGCCAGCTCACCTAGGTCGACTAGCGGGTTGGTCGAGCAGTACTTC.

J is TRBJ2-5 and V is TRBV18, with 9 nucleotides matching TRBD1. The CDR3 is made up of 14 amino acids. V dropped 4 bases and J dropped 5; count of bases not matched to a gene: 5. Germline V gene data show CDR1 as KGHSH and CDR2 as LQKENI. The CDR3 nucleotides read TGTGCCAGCTCACAAACAGGGGGCGGCGAGACCCAGTACTTC. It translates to CASSQTGGGETQYF.

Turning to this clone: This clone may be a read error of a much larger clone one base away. CDR3 sequence (DNA): TGTGCCAGCAGCGCACAGAACACCGGGGAGCTGTTTTTT. Encoded protein: CASSAQNTGELFF. The gene calls are TRBV9 and TRBJ2-2; D unresolved. V was pared by 3 bases and J by 1 base, with 4 bases between. Looked up from germline, CDR1 is SGDLS and CDR2 is YYNGEE. The CDR3 runs to 13 residues.

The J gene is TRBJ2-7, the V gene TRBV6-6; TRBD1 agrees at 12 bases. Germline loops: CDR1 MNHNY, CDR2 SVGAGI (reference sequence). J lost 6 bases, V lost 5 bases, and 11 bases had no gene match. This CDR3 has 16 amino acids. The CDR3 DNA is TGTGCCAGCAGTCGAAGAGATGGGACAGGGGGCTCCGAGCAGTACTTC. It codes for CASSRRDGTGGSEQYF.

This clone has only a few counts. The CDR3 DNA follows: TGCGCCAGCAGCCTACAGGGTACTAATGAAAAACTGTTTTTT. Translated: CASSLQGTNEKLFF. The chain recombines TRBV5-1 with TRBJ1-4; possible D gene TRBD1, 6 bases. This CDR3 has 14 residues. Germline lookup yields CDR1 SGHRS and CDR2 YFSETQ. V lost 4 bases to trimming and J lost 2 bases, with 9 bases between them.

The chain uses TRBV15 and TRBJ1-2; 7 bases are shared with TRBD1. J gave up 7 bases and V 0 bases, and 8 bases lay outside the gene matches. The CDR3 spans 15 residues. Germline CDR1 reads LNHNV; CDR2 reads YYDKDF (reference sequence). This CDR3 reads CATSRDPDRDSGYTF. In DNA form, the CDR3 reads TGTGCCACCAGCAGAGACCCTGACAGGGACTCTGGCTACACCTTC.

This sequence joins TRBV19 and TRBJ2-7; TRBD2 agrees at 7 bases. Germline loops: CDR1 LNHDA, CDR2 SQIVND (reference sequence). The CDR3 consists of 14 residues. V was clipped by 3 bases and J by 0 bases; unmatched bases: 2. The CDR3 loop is CASSIGTNSYEQYF. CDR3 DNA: TGTGCCAGTAGTATTGGGACTAACTCCTACGAGCAGTACTTC. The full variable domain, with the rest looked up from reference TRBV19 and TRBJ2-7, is DGGITQSPKYLFRKEGQNVTLSCEQNLNHDAMYWYRQDPGQGLRLIYYSQIVNDFQKGDIAEGYSVSREKKESFPLTVTSAQKNPTAFYLCASSIGTNSYEQYFGPGTRLTVT.

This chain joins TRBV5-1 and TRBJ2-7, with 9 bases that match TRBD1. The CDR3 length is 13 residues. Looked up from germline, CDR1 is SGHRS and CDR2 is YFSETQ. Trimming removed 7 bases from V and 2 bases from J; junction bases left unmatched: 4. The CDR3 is CASRQGDTYEQYF. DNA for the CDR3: TGCGCCAGCCGACAGGGGGACACCTACGAGCAGTACTTC.

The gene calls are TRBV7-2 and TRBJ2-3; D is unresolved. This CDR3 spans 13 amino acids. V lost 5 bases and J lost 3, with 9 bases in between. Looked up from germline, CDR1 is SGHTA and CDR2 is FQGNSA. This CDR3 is CASSPQRTDTQYF. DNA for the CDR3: TGTGCCAGCAGCCCGCAGAGGACAGATACGCAGTATTTT.